The entry below describes one T cell receptor (beta chain). The germline CDR1 and CDR2 sequences are GTSNPN and SVGIG (reference sequence). The V segment lost 2 bases and the J segment 9 bases; nucleotides outside the gene matches: 16. CDR3 length: 17 residues. This sample is part of a study of cytomegalovirus exposure and HLA in healthy donors. In the PCR, 60 Vbeta and 13 Jbeta primers were used. Using immunoSEQ multiplex PCR, the repertoire was profiled, and TCRdb retains in-frame clones only, with some absent. The sample has 150,000 to 200,000 clones; roughly 87% are singletons. The sample taken for sequencing was PBMCs. This rearrangement joins TRBV30 to TRBJ2-1; the match to TRBD2 covers 10 bases. The sequence was obtained from a boy between 2 and 10 years old in good health and CMV-seronegative. The CDR3 spells CAWSLSPLAGKMGEQFF. The CDR3 DNA sequence: TGTGCCTGGAGTCTCTCTCCACTAGCGGGGAAAATGGGTGAGCAGTTCTTC.